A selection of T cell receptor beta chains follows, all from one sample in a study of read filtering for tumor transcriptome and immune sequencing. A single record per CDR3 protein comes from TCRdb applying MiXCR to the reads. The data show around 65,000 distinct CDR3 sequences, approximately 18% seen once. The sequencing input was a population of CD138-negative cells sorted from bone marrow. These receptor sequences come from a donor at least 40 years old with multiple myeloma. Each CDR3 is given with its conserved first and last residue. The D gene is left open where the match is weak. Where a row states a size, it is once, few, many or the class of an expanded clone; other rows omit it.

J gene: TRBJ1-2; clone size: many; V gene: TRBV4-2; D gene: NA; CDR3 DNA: TGTGCCAGCAGCCAAGATCAGTCCTCGGGCTATGGCTACACCTTC; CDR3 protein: CASSQDQSSGYGYTF
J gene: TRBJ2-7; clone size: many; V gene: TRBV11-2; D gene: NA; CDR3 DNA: TGTGCCAGCAGCTTAGAGAGCGGGGGGACAGGAGTCTCCTACGAGCAGTACTTC; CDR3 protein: CASSLESGGTGVSYEQYF
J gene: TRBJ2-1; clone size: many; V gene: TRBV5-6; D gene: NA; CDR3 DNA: TGTGCCAGCAGCTTGGTTGGCCGGGAACGCTCCTACAATGAGCAGTTCTTC; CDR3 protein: CASSLVGRERSYNEQFF
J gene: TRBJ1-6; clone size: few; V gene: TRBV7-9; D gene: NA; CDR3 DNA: TGTGCCAGCAGTTTCGGGGCCGATTCACCCCTCCACTTT; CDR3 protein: CASSFGADSPLHF
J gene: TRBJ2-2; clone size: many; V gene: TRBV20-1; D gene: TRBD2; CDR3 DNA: TGCAGTGCTAGAGATAAACTAGCGGAGCACACCGGGGAGCTGTTTTTT; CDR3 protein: CSARDKLAEHTGELFF
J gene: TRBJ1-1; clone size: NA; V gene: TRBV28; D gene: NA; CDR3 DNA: TGTGCCAGCAGACTTCCCCCGGGTGAAGCTTTCTTT; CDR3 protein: CASRLPPGEAFF
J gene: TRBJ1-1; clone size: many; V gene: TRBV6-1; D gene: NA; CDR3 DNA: TGTGCCAGCAGTGGAGCCAGGGGTTTTGAAGCTTTCTTT; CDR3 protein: CASSGARGFEAFF
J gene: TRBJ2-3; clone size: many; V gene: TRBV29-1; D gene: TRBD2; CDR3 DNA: TGCAGCGTTGAACTAGCGGGCACAGATACGCAGTATTTT; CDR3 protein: CSVELAGTDTQYF
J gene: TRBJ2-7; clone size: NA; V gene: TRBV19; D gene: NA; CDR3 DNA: TGTGCCAGTACAGACTCGGACAGCTCCTACGAGCAGTACTTC; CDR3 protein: CASTDSDSSYEQYF
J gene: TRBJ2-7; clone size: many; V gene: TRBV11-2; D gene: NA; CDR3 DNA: TGTGCCAGCAGCTACGACCCGAACGCCGAGCAGTACTTC; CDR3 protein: CASSYDPNAEQYF
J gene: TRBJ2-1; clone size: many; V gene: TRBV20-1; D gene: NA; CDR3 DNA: TGCAGTGCTAGAAGCCCGACAGGCAGGATTTACAATGAGCAGTTCTTC; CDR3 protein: CSARSPTGRIYNEQFF
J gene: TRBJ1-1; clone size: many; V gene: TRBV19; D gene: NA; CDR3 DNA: TGTGCCAGTAGTCCCCACGGACAGCTCACTGAAGCTTTCTTT; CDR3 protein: CASSPHGQLTEAFF
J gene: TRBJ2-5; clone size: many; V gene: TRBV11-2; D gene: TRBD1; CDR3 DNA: TGTGCCAGCAGCTTATGGACAGGGCCCCAAGAGACCCAGTACTTC; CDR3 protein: CASSLWTGPQETQYF
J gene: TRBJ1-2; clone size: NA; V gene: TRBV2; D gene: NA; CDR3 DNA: TGTGCCAGCAGTGAGGACAGCTACTATGGCTACACCTTC; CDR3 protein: CASSEDSYYGYTF
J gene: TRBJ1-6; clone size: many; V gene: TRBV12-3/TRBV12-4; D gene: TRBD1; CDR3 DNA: TGTGCCAGCAGTGCGGACAGGCTTGGTTCACCCCTCCACTTT; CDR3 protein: CASSADRLGSPLHF
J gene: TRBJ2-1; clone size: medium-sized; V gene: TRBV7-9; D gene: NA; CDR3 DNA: TGTGCCAGCAGCTTAGGTCTACCCCTCGGGGATGAGCAGTTCTTC; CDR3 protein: CASSLGLPLGDEQFF
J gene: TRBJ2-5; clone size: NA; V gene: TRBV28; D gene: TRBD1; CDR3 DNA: TGTGCCAGCACCTATCGGTGGGACAGGGGTCGCCAAGAGACCCAGTACTTC; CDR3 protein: CASTYRWDRGRQETQYF
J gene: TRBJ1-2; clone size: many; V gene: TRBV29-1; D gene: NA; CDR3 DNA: TGCAGCGTTGACCCTGGGGGGGCTGGAGGCTACACCTTC; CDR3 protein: CSVDPGGAGGYTF
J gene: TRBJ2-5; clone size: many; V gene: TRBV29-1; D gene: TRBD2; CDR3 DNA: TGCAGCGTCGTCCTAGCGGGACAAGAGACCCAGTACTTC; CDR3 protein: CSVVLAGQETQYF
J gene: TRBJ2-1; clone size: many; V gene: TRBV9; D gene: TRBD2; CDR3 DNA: TGTGCCAGCAGCTTTGGGGGGGTCTACAATGAGCAGTTCTTC; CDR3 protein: CASSFGGVYNEQFF
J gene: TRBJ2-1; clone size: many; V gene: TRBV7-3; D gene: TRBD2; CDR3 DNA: TGTGCCAGCAGCCCCCTAGCGGGAGGGTACAATGAGCAGTTCTTC; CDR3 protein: CASSPLAGGYNEQFF
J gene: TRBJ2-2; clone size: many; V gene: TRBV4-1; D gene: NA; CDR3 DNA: TGCGCCAGCAGCCAAGAGACAGGACCGGGAATGAACACCGGGGAGCTGTTTTTT; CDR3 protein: CASSQETGPGMNTGELFF
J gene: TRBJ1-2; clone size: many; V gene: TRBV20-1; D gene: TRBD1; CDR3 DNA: TGCAGTGCTAGATCCCGGACAGGGGCCCAAGCTAACTATGGCTACACCTTC; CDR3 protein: CSARSRTGAQANYGYTF
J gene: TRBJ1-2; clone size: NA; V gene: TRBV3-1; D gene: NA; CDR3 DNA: TGTGCCAGCGGCCGCAGGACCTCTAACTATGGCTACACCTTC; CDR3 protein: CASGRRTSNYGYTF
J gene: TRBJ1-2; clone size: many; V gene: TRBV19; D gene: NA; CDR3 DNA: TGTGCCAGTAACTCCAGGGGTGTCGGCTACACCTTC; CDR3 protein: CASNSRGVGYTF
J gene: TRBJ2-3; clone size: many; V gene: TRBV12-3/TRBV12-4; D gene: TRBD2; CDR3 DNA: TGTGCCAGCAGTTCTAGCGGGGGCCCTACAGTCACAGATACGCAGTATTTT; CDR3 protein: CASSSSGGPTVTDTQYF
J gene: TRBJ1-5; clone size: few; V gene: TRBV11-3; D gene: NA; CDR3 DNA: TGTGCCAGCAGCTCCGAAGCCCGGGGTACAGACAATCAGCCCCAGCATTTT; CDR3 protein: CASSSEARGTDNQPQHF
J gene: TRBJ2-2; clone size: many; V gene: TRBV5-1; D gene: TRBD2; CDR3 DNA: TGCGCCAGCAGCTCGACTAGCGGGAGGCCGAACACCGGGGAGCTGTTTTTT; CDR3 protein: CASSSTSGRPNTGELFF
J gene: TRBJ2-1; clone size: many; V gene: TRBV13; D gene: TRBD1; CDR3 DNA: TGTGCCAGCAGCTTAAACATGGGGACAGCGACCTACAATGAGCAGTTCTTC; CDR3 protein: CASSLNMGTATYNEQFF
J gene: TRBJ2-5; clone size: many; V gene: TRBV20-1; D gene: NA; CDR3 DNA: TGCAGTGCTAGAGATCTATCGGCGCCTCAGTACTTC; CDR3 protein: CSARDLSAPQYF
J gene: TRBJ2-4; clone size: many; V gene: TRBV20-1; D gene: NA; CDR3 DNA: TGCAGTGCTAGAGATCGGGGAGGTTGGGGCATTCAGTACTTC; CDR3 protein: CSARDRGGWGIQYF
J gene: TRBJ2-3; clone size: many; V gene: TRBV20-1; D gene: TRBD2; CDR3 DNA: TGCAGTGCTAGCGTTAGCGGGTCCGAGGCAGATACGCAGTATTTT; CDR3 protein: CSASVSGSEADTQYF
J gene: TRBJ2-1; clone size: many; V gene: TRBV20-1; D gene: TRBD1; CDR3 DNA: TGCAGTGCTTATCGGGACAGTGTTAACAATGAGCAGTTCTTC; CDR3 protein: CSAYRDSVNNEQFF
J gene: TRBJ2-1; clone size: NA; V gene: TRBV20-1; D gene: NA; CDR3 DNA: TGCAGTGCTAGAGATTTGGACCGGGGCTATCATTATGAGCAGTCCTTC; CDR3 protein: CSARDLDRGYHYEQSF
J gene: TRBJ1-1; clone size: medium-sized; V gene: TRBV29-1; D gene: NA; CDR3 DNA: TGCAGCGTTGAAGATCCCAGGGTGCATGGGAACACTGAAGCTTTCTTT; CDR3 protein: CSVEDPRVHGNTEAFF
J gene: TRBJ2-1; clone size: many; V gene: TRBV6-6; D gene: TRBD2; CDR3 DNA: TGTGCCAGCAGCTCCCTCCTTTTAGGAGCGGGAGGATTCAATGAGCAGTTCTTC; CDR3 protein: CASSSLLLGAGGFNEQFF
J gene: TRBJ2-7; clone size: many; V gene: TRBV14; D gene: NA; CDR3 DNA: TGTGCCAGCAGCCAAGACCCCTACTACGAGCAGTACTTC; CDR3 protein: CASSQDPYYEQYF
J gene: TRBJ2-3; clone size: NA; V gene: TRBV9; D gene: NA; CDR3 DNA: TGTGCCAGCAGCGTGGTGGGGGAATCTCCGTATTTT; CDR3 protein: CASSVVGESPYF
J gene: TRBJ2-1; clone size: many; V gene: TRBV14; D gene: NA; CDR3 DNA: TGTGCCAGCAGCCTCCTAACAAGGGGTGGCAATGAGCAGTTCTTC; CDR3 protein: CASSLLTRGGNEQFF
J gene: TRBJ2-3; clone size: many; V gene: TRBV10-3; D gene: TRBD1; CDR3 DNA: TGTGCCATCAACGACAGGGATGGCACAGATACGCAGTATTTT; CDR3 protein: CAINDRDGTDTQYF
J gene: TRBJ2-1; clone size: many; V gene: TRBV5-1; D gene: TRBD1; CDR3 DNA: TGCGCCAGCAGCTTGACCGGGACAGTCTACAATGAGCAGTTCTTC; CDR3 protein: CASSLTGTVYNEQFF
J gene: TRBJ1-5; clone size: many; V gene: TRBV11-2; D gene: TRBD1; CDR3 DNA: TGTGCCAGCAGCTGGGGACAGGGCGTCAATCAGCCCCAGCATTTT; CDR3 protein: CASSWGQGVNQPQHF
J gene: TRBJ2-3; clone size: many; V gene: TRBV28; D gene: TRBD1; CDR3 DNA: TGTGCCAGCAGTAACAGGGGAGCCACAGATACGCAGTATTTT; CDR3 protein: CASSNRGATDTQYF
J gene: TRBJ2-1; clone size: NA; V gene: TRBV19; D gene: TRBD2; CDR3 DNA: TGTGGCAGTAGTACCTCTAGCGGGAGAAACAATGAGCAGTTCTTC; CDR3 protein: CGSSTSSGRNNEQFF
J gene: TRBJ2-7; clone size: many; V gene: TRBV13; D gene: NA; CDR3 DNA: TGTGCCAGCAGCTTAAGGGGGAGGGCATACGAGCAGTACTTC; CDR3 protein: CASSLRGRAYEQYF
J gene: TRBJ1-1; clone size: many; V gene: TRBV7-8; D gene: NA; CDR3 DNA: TGTGCCAGCAGCTTCTGGGGGGCCGGGGCTTCGGACACTGAAGCTTTCTTT; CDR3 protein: CASSFWGAGASDTEAFF
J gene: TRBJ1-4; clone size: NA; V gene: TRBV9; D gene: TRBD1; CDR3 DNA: TGTGCCAGCAGCGGGATGGACAGGCGTAATGAAAAACTGTCTTTT; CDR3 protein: CASSGMDRRNEKLSF
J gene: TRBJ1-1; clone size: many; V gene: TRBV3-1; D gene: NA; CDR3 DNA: TGTGCCAGCAGCCAATCGGCTGTTTGGGCTGAAGCTTTCTTT; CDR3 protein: CASSQSAVWAEAFF
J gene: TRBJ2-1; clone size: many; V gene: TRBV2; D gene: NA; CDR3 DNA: TGTGCCAGCAGTGAATATTCTAGTTTAAATGAGCAGTTCTTC; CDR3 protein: CASSEYSSLNEQFF
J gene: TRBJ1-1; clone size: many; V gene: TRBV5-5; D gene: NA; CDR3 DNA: TGTGCCAGCAATGACAGGCGGAGCACTGAAGCTTTCTTT; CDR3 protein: CASNDRRSTEAFF
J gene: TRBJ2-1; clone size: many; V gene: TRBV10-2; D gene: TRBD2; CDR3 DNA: TGCGCCAGCAGTGGAGGGACTAGCGGCTACAATGAGCAGTTCTTC; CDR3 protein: CASSGGTSGYNEQFF
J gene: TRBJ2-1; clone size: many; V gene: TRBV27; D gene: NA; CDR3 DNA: TGTGCCAGCAGTGGGGCCGGGGAGCAGTTCTTC; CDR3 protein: CASSGAGEQFF
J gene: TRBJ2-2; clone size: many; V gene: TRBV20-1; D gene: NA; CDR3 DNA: TGCAGTGCCCACCCGCTCATGGACACCGGGGAGCTGTTTTTT; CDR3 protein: CSAHPLMDTGELFF
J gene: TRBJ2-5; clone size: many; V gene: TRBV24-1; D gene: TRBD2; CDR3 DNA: TGTGCCACCAGTCCTCGACTAGCGGGTGACCAAGAGACCCAGTACTTC; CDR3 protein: CATSPRLAGDQETQYF
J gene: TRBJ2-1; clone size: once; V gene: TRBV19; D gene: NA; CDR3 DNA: TGTGCCAGTAGTATAGCTCGGTCTTGCAATGAGCAGTTCTTC; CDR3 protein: CASSIARSCNEQFF